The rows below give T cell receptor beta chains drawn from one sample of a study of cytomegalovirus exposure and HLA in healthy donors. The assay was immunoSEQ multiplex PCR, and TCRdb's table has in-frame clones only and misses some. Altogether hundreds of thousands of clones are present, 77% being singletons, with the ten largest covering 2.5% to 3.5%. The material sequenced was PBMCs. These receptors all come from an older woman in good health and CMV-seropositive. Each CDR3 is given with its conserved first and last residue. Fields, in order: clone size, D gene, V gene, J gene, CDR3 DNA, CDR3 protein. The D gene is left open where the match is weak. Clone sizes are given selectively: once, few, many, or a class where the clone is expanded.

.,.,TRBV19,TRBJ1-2,TGTGCCAGTAGTATACAGGGGAGCTATGGCTACACCTTC,CASSIQGSYGYTF
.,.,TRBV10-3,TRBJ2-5,TGTGCCATCAGTGAGGGCAGGGGCGCCGTGGAGACCCAGTACTTC,CAISEGRGAVETQYF
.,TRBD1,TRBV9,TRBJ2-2,TGTGCCAGCAGCATGAGAAGGACAGGGGGGAACACCGGGGAGCTGTTTTTT,CASSMRRTGGNTGELFF
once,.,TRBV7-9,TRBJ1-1,TGTTCCAGCAGCTTATTATCGGACACTGAAGCTTTCTTT,CSSSLLSDTEAFF
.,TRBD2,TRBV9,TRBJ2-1,TGTGCCAGCAGCGTAGCGGGAGGACGGAATGAGCAGTTCTTC,CASSVAGGRNEQFF
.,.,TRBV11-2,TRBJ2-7,TGTGCCAGCAGCTTAGGAACAGGTTCTGGCTACGAGCAGTACTTC,CASSLGTGSGYEQYF
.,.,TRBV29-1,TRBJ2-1,TGCAGCCGGGGGAGACAGAACAATGAGCAGTTCTTC,CSRGRQNNEQFF
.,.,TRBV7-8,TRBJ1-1,TGTGCCAGCAGCGGGGGGGGTGGAGATGAAGCTTTCTTT,CASSGGGGDEAFF
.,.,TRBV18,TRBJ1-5,TGTGCCAGCTCACCGGGGCAAACAGGCAATCAGCCCCAGCATTTT,CASSPGQTGNQPQHF
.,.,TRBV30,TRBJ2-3,TGTGCCTGGACCCCCGGCACAGATACGCAGTATTTT,CAWTPGTDTQYF
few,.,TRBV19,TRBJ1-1,TGTGCCAGTAGTATCAGTAGACAAATGAACACTGAAGCTTTCTTT,CASSISRQMNTEAFF
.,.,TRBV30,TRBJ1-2,TGTGCCTGGAGTGGATCTGAGATGAAAGCTAACTATGGCTACACCTTC,CAWSGSEMKANYGYTF
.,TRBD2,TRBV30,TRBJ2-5,TGTGCCTGGAGTGGACTAGCCGGATTCGAGACCCAGTACTTC,CAWSGLAGFETQYF
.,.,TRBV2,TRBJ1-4,TGTGCCAGCAGATCCTTTTGGGTGGCAGGGGAAAATGAAAAACTGTTTTTT,CASRSFWVAGENEKLFF
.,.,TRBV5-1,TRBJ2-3,TGCGCCAGCAGCCAACTGACAATCACAGATACGCAGTATTTT,CASSQLTITDTQYF
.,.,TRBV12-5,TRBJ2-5,TGTGCTAGTGGTTTGACAGGGGAGACCCAGTACTTC,CASGLTGETQYF
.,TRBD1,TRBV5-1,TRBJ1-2,TGCGCCAGCAGCTTGGAGGCAGGGGGCAGAGGCTACACCTTC,CASSLEAGGRGYTF
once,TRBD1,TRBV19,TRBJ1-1,TGTGCCAGTAGTTTCTCGCCTAGAGGGACAGTGAACACTGAAGCTTTCTTT,CASSFSPRGTVNTEAFF
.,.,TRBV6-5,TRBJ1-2,TGTGCCAGCAGTAAAGGTCGGGAGGTTGGCTACACCTTC,CASSKGREVGYTF
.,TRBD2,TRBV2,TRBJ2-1,TGTGCCAGCAGTTCGGGACTAGCGGGAGACAATGAGCAGTTCTTC,CASSSGLAGDNEQFF
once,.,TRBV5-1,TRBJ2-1,TGCGCCAGCAGCATGAGCGACTTTTACAATGAGCAGTTCTTC,CASSMSDFYNEQFF
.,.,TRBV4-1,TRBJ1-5,TGCGCCAGCAGCCCGAGACAGGAGAGCAATCAGCCCCAGCATTTT,CASSPRQESNQPQHF
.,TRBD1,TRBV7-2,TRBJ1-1,TGTGCCAGCAGCGCTGGACAGGGGGCTGGAACAGGTGAAGCTTTCTTT,CASSAGQGAGTGEAFF
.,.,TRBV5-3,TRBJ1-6,TGTGCCAGAAGCCTGGTTGCGGGCCGGAGCTCCTATAATTCACCCCTCCACTTT,CARSLVAGRSSYNSPLHF
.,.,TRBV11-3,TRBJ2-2,TGTGCCAGCAGCTTAGATGTAGGGGCCGGGGAGCTGTTTTTT,CASSLDVGAGELFF
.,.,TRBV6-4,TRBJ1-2,TGTGCCAGCAGTGACTCGTCGGCAGGCAAGGATGGCTACACCTTC,CASSDSSAGKDGYTF
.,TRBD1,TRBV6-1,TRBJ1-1,TGTGCCAGCAGCAGGACAGGGTTTGAGGGCACTGAAGCTTTCTTT,CASSRTGFEGTEAFF
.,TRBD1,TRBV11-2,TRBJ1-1,TGTGCCAGCAGCTCAGGGGGTTACACTGAAGCTTTCTTT,CASSSGGYTEAFF
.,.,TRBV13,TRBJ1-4,TGTGCCAGCAGCTTAGTAGGGGCGCCCCGGGAACTGTTTTTT,CASSLVGAPRELFF
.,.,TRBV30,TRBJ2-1,TGTGCCTGGTCCTCGGGGGAAGCCTACAATGAGCAGTTCTTC,CAWSSGEAYNEQFF
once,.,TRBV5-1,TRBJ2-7,TGCGCCAGCAGCTTGGCCGCAGGGGTGGGGTACGAGCAGTACTTC,CASSLAAGVGYEQYF
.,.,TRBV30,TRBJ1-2,TGTGCCTGGACTGAAACAGGGAGCCGCCCTCGGGGCTACACCTTC,CAWTETGSRPRGYTF
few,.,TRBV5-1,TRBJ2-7,TGCGCCAGCAGCTACCTTTGGGGGGGGCAAGGCTACGAGCAGTACTTC,CASSYLWGGQGYEQYF
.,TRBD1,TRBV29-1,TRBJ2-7,TGCAGCGTTGGCCGGGACAGGAGCTCCTACGAGCAGTACTTC,CSVGRDRSSYEQYF
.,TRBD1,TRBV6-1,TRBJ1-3,TGTGCCAGCAGTCTCACGGGACAGGGAAACACCATATATTTT,CASSLTGQGNTIYF
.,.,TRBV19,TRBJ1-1,TGTGCCAGTAGTTCCCCTTTTGTCCCGAACACTGAAGCTTTCTTT,CASSSPFVPNTEAFF
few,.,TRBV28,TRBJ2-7,TGTGCCAGCAGTCCCTATTCGGGGGTTGGCGAGCAGTACTTC,CASSPYSGVGEQYF
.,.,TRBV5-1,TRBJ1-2,TGCGCCAGCAGCTTGCTACAGAACTATGGCTACACCTTC,CASSLLQNYGYTF
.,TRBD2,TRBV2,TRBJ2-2,TGTGCCAGCAGGGGGACTAGCGGAGCCACCGGGGAGCTGTTTTTT,CASRGTSGATGELFF
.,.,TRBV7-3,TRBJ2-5,TGTGCCAGCAGCTTAATGGCGGGGAACCAAGAGACCCAGTACTTC,CASSLMAGNQETQYF
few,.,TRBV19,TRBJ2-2,TGTGCCAGTAAGAGGAACGGGGAGCTGTTTTTT,CASKRNGELFF
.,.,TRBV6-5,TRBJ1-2,TGTGCCAGCAGTTACTGGGCCGGATACTATGGCTACACCTTC,CASSYWAGYYGYTF
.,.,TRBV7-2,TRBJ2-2,TGTGCCAGCAGCGTGACAGCGAACACCGGGGAGCTGTTTTTT,CASSVTANTGELFF
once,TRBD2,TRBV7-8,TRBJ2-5,TGTGCCAGCAGCCGAAGTACTAGCGGGGGGAGGGGGACCCAGTACTTC,CASSRSTSGGRGTQYF